This TCR beta chain was obtained from a study of T cells after yellow fever vaccination. At the level of the study: The fractions with low cell numbers were processed using SMART-Seq v4 Ultra Low Input.

CDR3 length: 14 residues. V was pared by 3 bases and J by 1 base, with 7 bases between. Germline-derived CDR1 and CDR2 are MDHEN and SYDVKM. MiXCR was run by TCRdb on the 5' RACE reads, yielding one entry per CDR3 protein. The sample lists over 65,000 distinct CDR3 sequences, 13% occurring once. Study conclusions and caveats: Among primary-vaccination clones, most reappeared after the booster, at 96% for CD4 and 85% to 90% for CD8. Although the secondary response was weaker, it peaked faster, at day 5 versus 15. The presence of abundant clonotypes contaminating from the bulk population was possible in FACS-sorted repertoires.

This TCR derives from a man between 18 and 29 years old who received the YFV17D yellow fever vaccine. The chain couples TRBV28 to TRBJ1-5, with D hard to call. The input for sequencing was CD8+ T cells not binding an NS4B(214-222) dextramer, sorted from PBMCs, taken roughly 20 days after the first yellow fever vaccination. The CDR3 sequence is CASSFSLSNQPQHF. The CDR3, as DNA: TGTGCCAGCAGTTTTAGTCTCAGCAATCAGCCCCAGCATTTT. Filled out from reference TRBV28 and TRBJ1-5, the complete variable domain reads DVKVTQSSRYLVKRTGEKVFLECVQDMDHENMFWYRQDPGLGLRLIYFSYDVKMKEKGDIPEGYSVSREKKERFSLILESASTNQTSMYLCASSFSLSNQPQHFGDGTRLSIL.